Below, 28 T cell receptor beta chains from the same sample are listed, as sequenced in a study of shared clonotypes between healthy human individuals. Terminally differentiated effector memory CD45RA+ cells were excluded by CCR7 positive selection of CD45RO-negative cells. The repertoire was sequenced with immunoSEQ multiplex PCR; TCRdb's copy has only in-frame clones and lacks some. The data show roughly 2.1 million clones, with approximately 94% seen just once and about 1.8% held by the top ten. The sequencing input was naive CD8+ T cells from PBMCs. These TCRs come from a man aged 18-30 years in good health. Some clones in this sample may be carry-over from other donors' samples.

This chain joins TRBV5-1 and TRBJ2-1; TRBD2 aligns across 10 bases. Germline lookup yields CDR1 SGHRS and CDR2 YFSETQ. This CDR3 comprises 15 residues. With V trimmed by 4 bases and J by 4 bases, 5 bases remained unmatched. As DNA, the CDR3 is TGCGCCAGCAGCACGCGGACTAGCGGTTACAATGAGCAGTTCTTC. It translates to CASSTRTSGYNEQFF.

V is TRBV9 and J is TRBJ2-1, with TRBD2 matching over 8 bases. This CDR3 spans 13 amino acids. Germline trimming cut 7 bases from V and 9 bases from J; bases unmatched to any gene: 9. Germline lookup yields CDR1 SGDLS and CDR2 YYNGEE. CDR3: CASSGLVTGEQFF. In nucleotides, the CDR3 is TGTGCCAGCTCGGGACTAGTCACGGGTGAGCAGTTCTTC.

J is TRBJ2-7 and V is TRBV11-2; D may be TRBD2 (5 bases). V was clipped by 1 base and J by 0 bases, with 13 bases between them. This CDR3 contains 16 residues. CDR1 is SGHAT, CDR2 FQNNGV, per germline. The CDR3 sequence: CASSLGPSTYSYEQYF. The CDR3 nucleotides are TGTGCCAGCAGCTTAGGTCCTAGCACCTACTCCTACGAGCAGTACTTC.

CDR3 sequence: CASSMGETQYF. DNA of the CDR3: TGCGCATCCAGTATGGGGGAGACCCAGTACTTC. The chain combines TRBV4-1 with TRBJ2-5; D is unclear. Germline values: CDR1 MGHRA, CDR2 YSYEKL. This CDR3 has 11 amino acids.

The rearrangement links TRBV5-8 to TRBJ2-7; D call uncertain. CDR3 length: 12 residues. The V gene lost 0 bases and the J gene lost 4 bases, with 5 bases spanning the gap. Germline V gives CDR1 SGHTS, CDR2 YDEGEE. CDR3 in amino acids: CASSLGVYEQYF. CDR3 nucleotides: TGTGCCAGCAGCTTGGGAGTATACGAGCAGTACTTC. Filled out from reference TRBV5-8 and TRBJ2-7, the complete variable domain reads EAGVTQSPTHLIKTRGQQATLRCSPISGHTSVYWYQQALGLGLQFLLWYDEGEERNRGNFPPRFSGRQFPNYSSELNVNALELEDSALYLCASSLGVYEQYFGPGTRLTVT.

The chain combines TRBV30 with TRBJ2-7; D is ambiguous. Between the trimmed V and J ends, which lost 0 bases and 5 bases, there was a span of 14 bases. The germline CDR1 and CDR2 sequences are GTSNPN and SVGIG (reference sequence). This CDR3 has 14 residues. The CDR3 sequence is CAWSVPTWWDEQYF. The CDR3 coding sequence is TGTGCCTGGAGTGTTCCCACGTGGTGGGACGAGCAGTACTTC. The full variable domain, its missing parts supplied by reference TRBV30 and TRBJ2-7, is SQTIHQWPATLVQPVGSPLSLECTVEGTSNPNLYWYRQAAGRGLQLLFYSVGIGQISSEVPQNLSASRPQDRQFILSSKKLLLSDSGFYLCAWSVPTWWDEQYFGPGTRLTVT.

The chain employs TRBV11-3 and TRBJ1-1; D remains unclear. Trimming took 0 bases from V and 5 from J, leaving 16 bases between them. This CDR3 has 16 amino acids. CDR1 is SGHNT, CDR2 YENEEA, per germline. The CDR3 DNA reads TGTGCCAGCAGCTTAGATAGGCCGTCTTCCAAGACTGAAGCTTTCTTT. This sequence encodes CASSLDRPSSKTEAFF.

The chain couples TRBV29-1 to TRBJ2-3; 10 bases line up with TRBD2. Germline V gene lookup returns CDR1 SQVTM and CDR2 ANQGSEA. With 6 bases clipped from V and 5 bases from J, the junction kept 5 bases outside the gene matches. The CDR3 is 13 residues long. CDR3 region: CSVLAGVIDTQYF. In DNA, the CDR3 is TGCAGCGTCCTAGCGGGAGTGATAGATACGCAGTATTTT.

A note on this clone: A read error may produce the germline difference seen at one junction end. The J gene is TRBJ2-7, the V gene TRBV4-3; the match to TRBD1 covers 9 bases. CDR1 and CDR2 from the germline V gene are LGHNA and YSLEER. This CDR3 has 20 residues. Here the CDR3 DNA reads TGCGCCAGCAGCCAAGAGTTCGTTGGTACAGGGGGCGCCGGGGCCTACGAGCAGCACTTC. Translating it yields CASSQEFVGTGGAGAYEQHF.

This chain links TRBV15 with TRBJ2-1, with no clear D. V lost 5 bases and J 8 bases, leaving 16 bases between the germline ends. Germline CDR1 and CDR2: LNHNV and YYDKDF (reference sequence). The CDR3 is 14 residues long. The CDR3 region is CATSLSPTFDEQFF. The CDR3 DNA follows: TGTGCCACCAGCCTTTCCCCCACTTTCGATGAGCAGTTCTTC.

Details on this clone: This same CDR3 is encoded by further DNA sequences in the sample. The chain carries TRBV6-5 and TRBJ1-1; TRBD1 is a possible D gene (6 bases). Germline V gene lookup returns CDR1 MNHEY and CDR2 SVGAGI. The CDR3 totals 15 residues. Trimming cost V 0 bases and J 4 bases, with 12 bases left between them. The chain's CDR3 is CASSYSRGLGTEAFF. The CDR3 DNA reads as TGTGCCAGCAGTTACTCGAGGGGGTTGGGCACTGAAGCTTTCTTT.

The chain combines TRBV6-8 with TRBJ1-4; TRBD1 matches 7 bases. CDR1 is MNHGY and CDR2 is SAAAGT in the germline V gene. The CDR3 covers 15 residues. The V and J ends lost 5 bases and 8 bases, in that order; junction bases with no gene match: 11. CDR3 coding DNA: TGTGCCAGCAGTCACGAGGGGGCGCCGGGCGAAAAACTGTTTTTT. As protein: CASSHEGAPGEKLFF.

The J gene is TRBJ2-7, the V gene TRBV28, with a weak D call TRBD1 (6 bases). The CDR3 runs to 14 residues. With 3 bases removed from V and 6 bases from J, the gap between germline ends came to 15 bases. CDR1 and CDR2 (germline): MDHEN, SYDVKM. The CDR3 here is CASSFGQGFPEQYF. In DNA, the CDR3 is TGTGCCAGCAGTTTCGGCCAGGGGTTCCCCGAGCAGTACTTC.

This CDR3 is CASSVREGATGNTIYF. The CDR3 DNA reads as TGTGCCAGCAGTGTAAGAGAAGGGGCAACGGGAAACACCATATATTTT. The genes are TRBV6-1 and TRBJ1-3; tentative D call: TRBD1 (5 bases). The CDR3 sequence is 16 residues long. V was shortened by 4 bases and J by 4 bases, with 17 bases between the two germline ends. Germline lookup yields CDR1 MNHNS and CDR2 SASEGT.

The rearrangement links TRBV27 to TRBJ2-7, with 8 bases identical to TRBD2. The CDR3 is 17 residues long. J lost 5 bases, V lost 5 bases, and 17 bases had no gene match. Per germline, CDR1 MNHEY and CDR2 SMNVEV (reference sequence). This CDR3 is CASSLPLTSGAVHEQYF. The CDR3 DNA is TGTGCCAGCAGTCTACCCCTTACTAGCGGAGCCGTCCACGAGCAGTACTTC.

The chain has TRBV7-9 and TRBJ2-3, with 14 bases lining up with TRBD2. The CDR3 sequence is 17 residues long. Trimming cost V 7 bases and J 6 bases; bases outside gene matches: 12. Germline CDR1 is SEHNR and CDR2 is FQNEAQ (reference sequence). The DNA of the CDR3 is TGTGCCAGCACAATCCCGGGACTAGCGGGAGTTGCGGATACGCAGTATTTT. Translating it yields CASTIPGLAGVADTQYF.

The chain carries TRBV29-1 and TRBJ1-2; D unresolved. V gave up 3 bases and J gave up 0 bases, with 8 bases separating them. Germline V gives CDR1 SQVTM, CDR2 ANQGSEA. CDR3 length equals 13 residues. CDR3 nucleotide sequence: TGCAGCGTTGAGCGGGGAGCTAACTATGGCTACACCTTC. It translates to CSVERGANYGYTF.

The chain is built from TRBV4-2 and TRBJ2-7; perhaps TRBD2 as D (6 bases). V shed 0 bases and J shed 6 bases, with 9 bases lying between them. The CDR3 has 13 residues. Germline V gene data show CDR1 as LGHNA and CDR2 as YNFKEQ. The CDR3 loop reads CASSQESGVEQYF. CDR3 bases: TGTGCCAGCAGCCAAGAGTCGGGGGTCGAGCAGTACTTC.

The rearrangement uses TRBV12-5 and TRBJ2-5; perhaps TRBD1 as D (6 bases). The CDR3 extends over 16 amino acids. Germline CDR1 reads LGHNT; CDR2 reads FRNRAP. The germline V and J ends were trimmed by 3 bases and 5 bases, with 19 bases remaining between them. The CDR3 here is CASGFPRTDLGETQYF. The CDR3 region has the DNA TGTGCTAGTGGTTTTCCCCGGACAGATCTGGGGGAGACCCAGTACTTC.

To note about this clone: Other nucleotide sequences in the sample specify the same CDR3. This chain connects TRBV27 to TRBJ2-5; maybe TRBD1 (5 bases). Germline V gene sequence: CDR1 MNHEY, CDR2 SMNVEV (reference sequence). Trimming removed 8 bases from V and 4 bases from J, with 8 bases in between. The CDR3 sequence is 11 residues long. The CDR3 bases are TGTGCCAGCGGTCAGGGAGAGACCCAGTACTTC. It codes for CASGQGETQYF.

The CDR3 sequence: CASSMGTSRDTEAFF. CDR3 DNA sequence: TGTGCCAGCAGCATGGGGACCTCCCGGGACACTGAAGCTTTCTTT. V is TRBV7-9 and J is TRBJ1-1; D might be TRBD1 (5 bases). Trimming left V 5 bases short and J 3 bases short, with 16 bases between. Germline-derived CDR1 and CDR2 are SEHNR and FQNEAQ (reference sequence). The length of the CDR3 is 15 residues. The whole variable domain, remainder taken from reference TRBV7-9 and TRBJ1-1, is DTGVSQNPRHKITKRGQNVTFRCDPISEHNRLYWYRQTLGQGPEFLTYFQNEAQLEKSRLLSDRFSAERPKGSFSTLEIQRTEQGDSAMYLCASSMGTSRDTEAFFGQGTRLTVV.

This rearrangement joins TRBV27 to TRBJ1-2, with a possible D match to TRBD1 (5 bases). The CDR3 contains 16 residues. V was shortened by 3 bases and J by 8 bases, with 22 bases between the two germline ends. CDR1 is MNHEY and CDR2 is SMNVEV in the germline V gene (reference sequence). CDR3 sequence (DNA): TGTGCCAGCAGTTTGGGGCCGGGGCTTTCCGCCTCGGGCTACACCTTC. Protein product: CASSLGPGLSASGYTF.

The chain couples TRBV5-1 to TRBJ2-2; the match to TRBD1 covers 8 bases. Per the germline V gene, CDR1 is SGHRS and CDR2 is YFSETQ. Losses at the gene ends were 0 bases for V and 6 bases for J; bases not matched to a gene: 7. The CDR3 is 16 amino acids. The CDR3 nucleotides are TGCGCCAGCAGCTTGGCCCTGACAGGGGCCGCCGGGGAGCTGTTTTTT. Translation gives CASSLALTGAAGELFF.

The rearrangement links TRBV6-5 to TRBJ2-2; weak D call: TRBD2 (6 bases). Germline V gives CDR1 MNHEY, CDR2 SVGAGI. Trimming left V 6 bases short and J 7 bases short, with 15 bases between. The CDR3 covers 14 residues. The CDR3 spells CASRLYGSSGELFF. As DNA, the CDR3 is TGTGCCAGCAGACTCTACGGGAGCAGCGGGGAGCTGTTTTTT.

This clone has a single count. The rearrangement links TRBV19 to TRBJ1-2; D is unresolved. The CDR3 covers 13 residues. V was pared by 1 base and J by 8 bases, with 11 bases between. CDR1 is LNHDA, CDR2 SQIVND, per germline (reference sequence). The CDR3 DNA follows: TGTGCCAGTAGTATAGCTGTTGGTGGAGGCTACACCTTC. It codes for CASSIAVGGGYTF.

V usage is TRBV9 and J usage is TRBJ2-1; D may match TRBD1 or TRBD2 (5 bases each). The germline V gene has CDR1 SGDLS and CDR2 YYNGEE. The CDR3 spans 16 residues. V was shortened by 3 bases and J by 3 bases, with 16 bases between the two germline ends. CDR3 DNA sequence: TGTGCCAGCAGCGGGACCCGGGGCAGGGACTACAATGAGCAGTTCTTC. Translated, it gives CASSGTRGRDYNEQFF.

The rearrangement uses TRBV27 and TRBJ2-5; the D is unclear. This CDR3 has 15 amino acids. Germline assignment: CDR1 MNHEY and CDR2 SMNVEV (reference sequence). Trimming took off 2 bases at V and 2 bases at J, with 12 bases between the two ends. The DNA of the CDR3 is TGTGCCAGCAGTTTAGGCGCCAGTCATCAAGAGACCCAGTACTTC. Its protein is CASSLGASHQETQYF.

The chain is built from TRBV5-4 and TRBJ1-2; D is undetermined. CDR3 length equals 16 residues. Germline values: CDR1 SGHNT, CDR2 YYREEE (reference sequence). The V end was cut by 2 bases, the J end by 2 bases, with 16 bases between. The DNA of the CDR3 is TGTGCCAGCAGCTTCGCCGGGCAGAGAGTAAACTATGGCTACACCTTC. This codes for CASSFAGQRVNYGYTF.